The present T cell receptor beta chain was sequenced within a study of shared clonotypes between healthy human individuals. Regarding the study as a whole: Rarefaction exposed incomplete sorted-subset sequencing despite large depth.

Naive CD8 populations comprised CD45RO-negative cells positively selected for CCR7, excluding terminally differentiated effector memory CD45RA+ cells. Those who donated were healthy HIV-negative adults, with no recent acute infections or vaccinations reported. Caucasian adults residing in Nashville, Tennessee made up all the donors. Concerning this clone: Its antigen is as yet unknown.

Trimming took 0 bases from V and 5 from J, leaving 5 bases between them. The CDR3 has 12 residues. Germline V gene data show CDR1 as LGHNA and CDR2 as YNFKEQ. Some clones are missing from TCRdb's copy, which holds only in-frame ones; the method was immunoSEQ multiplex PCR. The sample lists millions of clones; approximately 94% were seen once. This receptor was taken from a man aged 18 to 29 in good health. Sequenced material: naive CD8+ T cells sorted from blood. The V call is TRBV4-2, the J call TRBJ2-7, with D hard to call. CDR3 amino acids: CASSQDIDEQYF. For the CDR3, the DNA is TGTGCCAGCAGCCAAGATATCGACGAGCAGTACTTC.